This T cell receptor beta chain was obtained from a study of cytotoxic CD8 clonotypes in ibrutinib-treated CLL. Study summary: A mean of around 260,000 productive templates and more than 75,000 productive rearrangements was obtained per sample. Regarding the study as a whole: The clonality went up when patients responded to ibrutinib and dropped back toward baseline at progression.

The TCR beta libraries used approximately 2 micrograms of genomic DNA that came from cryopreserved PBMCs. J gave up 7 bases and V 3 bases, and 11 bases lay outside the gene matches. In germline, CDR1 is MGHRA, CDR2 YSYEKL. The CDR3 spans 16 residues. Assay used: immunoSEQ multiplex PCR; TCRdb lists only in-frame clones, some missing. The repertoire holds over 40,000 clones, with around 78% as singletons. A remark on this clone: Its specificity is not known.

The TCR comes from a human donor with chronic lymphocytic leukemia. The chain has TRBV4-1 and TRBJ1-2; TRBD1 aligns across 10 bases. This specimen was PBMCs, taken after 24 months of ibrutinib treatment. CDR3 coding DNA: TGCGCCAGCAGCCAGTCCCCCGGGACAGGGGTTCCTGGCTACACCTTC. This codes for CASSQSPGTGVPGYTF.